The 2 T cell receptor beta chains listed next were all sequenced from one sample in a study of post-analysis software for immune sequencing data. Whole-study results and caveats: Controls showed lower frequencies than patients for roughly five TRBV segments, and TRBV5-6, TRBV5-1 and TRBV20-1 were among these.

Which antigens these TCRs recognize remains unknown. Included in the TCR beta cDNA libraries were unique molecular identifiers. TCRdb passed the PCR reads through MiXCR, listing each CDR3 protein once. This sample carries fewer than 850,000 distinct CDR3 sequences, approximately 30% of them seen once, and the ten largest clones take roughly 0.57%. The specimen was blood. These receptor sequences come from a girl aged 5-17 years with multiple sclerosis.

The rearrangement links TRBV29-1 to TRBJ2-1; 7 nucleotides agree with TRBD1. CDR1 is SQVTM, CDR2 ANQGSEA, per germline. The CDR3 runs to 13 residues. Germline trimming cut 7 bases from V and 2 bases from J; bases unmatched to any gene: 5. The CDR3 is CSGAGQAYNEQFF. Here the CDR3 DNA reads TGCAGCGGCGCAGGACAGGCCTACAATGAGCAGTTCTTC.

The table lists this clonotype with many counts. Being one base from a much bigger clone, this may be a read error. V is TRBV5-1 and J is TRBJ2-7; the match to TRBD2 covers 11 bases. The CDR3 has 15 amino acids. Germline CDR1 SGHRS, CDR2 YFSETQ. Trimming took 5 bases from V and 7 from J; bases not matched to a gene: 11. Here the CDR3 DNA reads TGCGCCAGCAGACTAGCGGGAGAAGGGGGCAATGAGCAGTACTTC. Protein product: CASRLAGEGGNEQYF.